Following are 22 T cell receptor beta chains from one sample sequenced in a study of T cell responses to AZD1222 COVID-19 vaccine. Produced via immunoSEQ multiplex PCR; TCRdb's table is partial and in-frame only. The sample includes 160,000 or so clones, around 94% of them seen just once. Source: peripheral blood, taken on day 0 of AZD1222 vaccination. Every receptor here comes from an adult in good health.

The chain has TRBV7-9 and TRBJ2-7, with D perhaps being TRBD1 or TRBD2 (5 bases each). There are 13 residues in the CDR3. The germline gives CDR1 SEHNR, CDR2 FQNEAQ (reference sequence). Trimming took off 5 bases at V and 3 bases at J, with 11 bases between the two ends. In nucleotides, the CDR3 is TGTGCCAGCAGCCCGGGGCACAGCTACGAGCAGTACTTC. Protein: CASSPGHSYEQYF.

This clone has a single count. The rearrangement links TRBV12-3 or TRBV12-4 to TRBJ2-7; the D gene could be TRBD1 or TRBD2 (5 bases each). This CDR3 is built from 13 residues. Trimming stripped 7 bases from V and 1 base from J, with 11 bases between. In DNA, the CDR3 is TGTGCCAGCAACAACGGGGCTTCCTACGAGCAGTACTTC. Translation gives CASNNGASYEQYF.

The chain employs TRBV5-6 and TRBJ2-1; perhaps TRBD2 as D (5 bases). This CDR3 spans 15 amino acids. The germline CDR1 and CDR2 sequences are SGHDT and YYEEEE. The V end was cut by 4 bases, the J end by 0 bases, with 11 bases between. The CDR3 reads CASSQAVGSYNEQFF. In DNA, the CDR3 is TGTGCCAGCAGCCAAGCGGTCGGCTCCTACAATGAGCAGTTCTTC.

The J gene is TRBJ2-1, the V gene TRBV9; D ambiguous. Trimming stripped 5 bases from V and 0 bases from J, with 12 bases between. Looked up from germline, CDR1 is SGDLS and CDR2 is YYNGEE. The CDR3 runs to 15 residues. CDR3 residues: CASSPFLFSYNEQFF. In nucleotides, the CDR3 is TGTGCCAGCAGTCCTTTTTTATTCTCCTACAATGAGCAGTTCTTC.

In DNA, the CDR3 is TGCAGTGCTAGAGGAGTCTACGAGCAGTACTTC. As protein: CSARGVYEQYF. The rearrangement uses TRBV20-1 and TRBJ2-7; D ambiguous. Germline V gives CDR1 DFQATT, CDR2 SNEGSKA (reference sequence). Trimming stripped 1 base from V and 3 bases from J, with 4 bases between. This CDR3 region has 11 residues.

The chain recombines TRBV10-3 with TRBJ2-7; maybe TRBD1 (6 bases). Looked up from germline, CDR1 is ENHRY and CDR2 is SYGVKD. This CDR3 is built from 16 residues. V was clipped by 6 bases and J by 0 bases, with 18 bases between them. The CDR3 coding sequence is TGTGCCATCAGGTACCCCGTGACAGGAAGCTCCTACGAGCAGTACTTC. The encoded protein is CAIRYPVTGSSYEQYF.

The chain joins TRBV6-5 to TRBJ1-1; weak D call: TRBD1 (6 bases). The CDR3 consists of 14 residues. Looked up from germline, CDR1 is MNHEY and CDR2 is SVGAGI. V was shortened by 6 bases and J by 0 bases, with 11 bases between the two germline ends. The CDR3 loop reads CASSRTDMNTEAFF. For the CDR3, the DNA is TGTGCCAGCAGCCGGACAGACATGAACACTGAAGCTTTCTTT.

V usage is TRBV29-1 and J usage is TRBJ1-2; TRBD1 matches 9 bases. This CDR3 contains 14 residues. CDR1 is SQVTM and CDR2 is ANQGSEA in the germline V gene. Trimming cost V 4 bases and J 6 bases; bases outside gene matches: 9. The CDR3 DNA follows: TGCAGCGTTGTGGGGGGGACAGGGCTGAATGGCTACACCTTC. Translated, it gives CSVVGGTGLNGYTF.

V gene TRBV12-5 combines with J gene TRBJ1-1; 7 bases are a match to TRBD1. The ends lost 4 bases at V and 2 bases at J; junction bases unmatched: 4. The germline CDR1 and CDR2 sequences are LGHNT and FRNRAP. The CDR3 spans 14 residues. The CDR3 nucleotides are TGTGCTAGTGGTTCGACAGGGAGAAACACTGAAGCTTTCTTT. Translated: CASGSTGRNTEAFF.

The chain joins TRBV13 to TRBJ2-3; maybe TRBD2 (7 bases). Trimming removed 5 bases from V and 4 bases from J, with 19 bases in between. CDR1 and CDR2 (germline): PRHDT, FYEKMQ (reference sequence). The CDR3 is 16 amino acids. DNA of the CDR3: TGTGCCAGCAGCCCGGGGGGCAGCTTAGGGGCAGATACGCAGTATTTT. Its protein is CASSPGGSLGADTQYF.

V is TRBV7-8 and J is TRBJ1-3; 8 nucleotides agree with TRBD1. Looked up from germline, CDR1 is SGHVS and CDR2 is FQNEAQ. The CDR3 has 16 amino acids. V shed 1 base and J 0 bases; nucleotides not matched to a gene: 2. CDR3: CASSLGTGFSGNTIYF. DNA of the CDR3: TGTGCCAGCAGCTTAGGGACAGGGTTCTCTGGAAACACCATATATTTT.

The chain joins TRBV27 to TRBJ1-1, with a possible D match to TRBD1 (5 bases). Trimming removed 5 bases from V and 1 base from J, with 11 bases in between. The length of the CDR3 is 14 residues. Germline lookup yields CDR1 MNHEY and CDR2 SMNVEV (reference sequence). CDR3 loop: CASSLTVPNTEAFF. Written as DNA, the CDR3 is TGTGCCAGCAGTCTGACAGTCCCGAACACTGAAGCTTTCTTT.

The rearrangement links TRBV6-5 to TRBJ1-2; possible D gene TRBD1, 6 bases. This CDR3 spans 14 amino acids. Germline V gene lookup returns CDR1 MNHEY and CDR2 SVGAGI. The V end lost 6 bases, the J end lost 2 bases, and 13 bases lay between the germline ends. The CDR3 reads CASRATGPNYGYTF. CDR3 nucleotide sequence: TGTGCCAGCAGAGCAACAGGGCCCAACTATGGCTACACCTTC.

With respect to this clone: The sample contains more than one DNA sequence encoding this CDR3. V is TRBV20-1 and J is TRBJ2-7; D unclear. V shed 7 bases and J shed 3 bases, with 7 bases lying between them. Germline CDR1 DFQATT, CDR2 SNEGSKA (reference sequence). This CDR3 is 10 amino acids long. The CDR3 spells CSVRSYEQYF. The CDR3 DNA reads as TGCAGTGTCAGGAGCTACGAGCAGTACTTC.

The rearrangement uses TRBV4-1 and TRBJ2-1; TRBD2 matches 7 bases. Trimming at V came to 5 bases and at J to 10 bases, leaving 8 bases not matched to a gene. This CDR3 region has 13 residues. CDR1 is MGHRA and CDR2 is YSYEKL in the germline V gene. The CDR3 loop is CASSSGRVREQFF. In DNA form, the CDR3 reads TGCGCCAGCAGCTCGGGGAGGGTCAGGGAGCAGTTCTTC.

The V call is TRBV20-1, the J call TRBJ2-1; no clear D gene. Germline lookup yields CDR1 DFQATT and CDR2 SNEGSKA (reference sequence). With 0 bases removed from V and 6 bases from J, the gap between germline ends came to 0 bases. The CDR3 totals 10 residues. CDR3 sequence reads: CSARDNEQFF. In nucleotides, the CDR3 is TGCAGTGCTAGAGACAATGAGCAGTTCTTC.

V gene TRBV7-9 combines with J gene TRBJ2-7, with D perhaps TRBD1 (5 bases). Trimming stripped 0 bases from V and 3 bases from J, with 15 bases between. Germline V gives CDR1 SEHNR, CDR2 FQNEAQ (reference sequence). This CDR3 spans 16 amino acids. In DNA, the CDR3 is TGTGCCAGCAGCTTAGCTCAGGGTACCACCAGCTACGAGCAGTACTTC. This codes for CASSLAQGTTSYEQYF.

CDR3: CASSIFPGQSNMNTEAFF. CDR3 coding DNA: TGCGCCAGCAGCATTTTCCCGGGACAGAGCAACATGAACACTGAAGCTTTCTTT. The chain has TRBV5-1 and TRBJ1-1; 7 nucleotides line up with TRBD1. The CDR3 loop spans 18 amino acids. Germline lookup yields CDR1 SGHRS and CDR2 YFSETQ. With 4 bases clipped from V and 0 bases from J, the junction kept 15 bases outside the gene matches.

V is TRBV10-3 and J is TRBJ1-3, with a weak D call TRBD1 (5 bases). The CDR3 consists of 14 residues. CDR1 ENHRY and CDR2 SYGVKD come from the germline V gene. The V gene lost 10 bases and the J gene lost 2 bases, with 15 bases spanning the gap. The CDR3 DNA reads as TGTGCCACCAGACACGGGGCCGCTGGAAACACCATATATTTT. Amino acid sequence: CATRHGAAGNTIYF.

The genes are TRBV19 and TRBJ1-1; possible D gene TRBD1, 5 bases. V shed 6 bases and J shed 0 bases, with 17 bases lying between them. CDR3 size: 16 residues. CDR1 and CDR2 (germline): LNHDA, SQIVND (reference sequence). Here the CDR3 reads CASRQDGQALNTEAFF. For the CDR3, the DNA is TGTGCCAGTAGACAGGACGGCCAGGCCCTGAACACTGAAGCTTTCTTT.

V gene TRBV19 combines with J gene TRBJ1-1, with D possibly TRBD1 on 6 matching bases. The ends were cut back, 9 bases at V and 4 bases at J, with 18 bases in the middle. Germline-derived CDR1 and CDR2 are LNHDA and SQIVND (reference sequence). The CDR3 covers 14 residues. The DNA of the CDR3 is TGTGCCAGCGGCAGGGTGGCCAGGGGCACTGAAGCTTTCTTT. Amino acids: CASGRVARGTEAFF.

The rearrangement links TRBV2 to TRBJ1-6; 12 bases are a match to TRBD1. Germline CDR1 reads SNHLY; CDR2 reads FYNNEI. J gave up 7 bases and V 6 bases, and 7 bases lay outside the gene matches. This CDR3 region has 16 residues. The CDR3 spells CASRLGQGAENSPLHF. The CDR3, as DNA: TGTGCCAGCAGACTGGGACAGGGGGCAGAAAATTCACCCCTCCACTTT.